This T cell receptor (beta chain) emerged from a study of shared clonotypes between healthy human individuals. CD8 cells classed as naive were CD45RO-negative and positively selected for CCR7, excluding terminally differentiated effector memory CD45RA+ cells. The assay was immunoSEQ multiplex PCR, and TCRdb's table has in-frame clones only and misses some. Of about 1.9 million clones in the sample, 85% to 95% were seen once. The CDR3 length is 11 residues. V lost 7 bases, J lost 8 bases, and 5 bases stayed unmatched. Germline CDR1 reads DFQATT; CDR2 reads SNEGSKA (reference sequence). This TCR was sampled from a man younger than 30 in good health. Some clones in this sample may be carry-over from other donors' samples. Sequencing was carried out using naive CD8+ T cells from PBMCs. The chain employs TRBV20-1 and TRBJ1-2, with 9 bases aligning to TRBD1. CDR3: CSVPTGGGYTF. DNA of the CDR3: TGCAGTGTCCCGACAGGGGGGGGCTACACCTTC.